This entry lists 19 T cell receptor beta chains sequenced from one sample in a study of vaccination effects on CD4 cells after COVID-19. Following a roughly 9-day culture, CD4+ T cells were purified. Participants were given two doses of BNT162b2 or mRNA-1273 vaccine. Their antigen targets remain unknown. Libraries were prepared by immunoSEQ multiplex PCR; TCRdb keeps only in-frame clonotypes and omits some of them. The sample shows about 66,000 clones, 70% to 85% of them seen only once. The specimen comprised CD4+ T cells from PBMCs cultured without peptide, sampled after COVID-19 vaccination. The receptors originated from a human donor who received a COVID-19 vaccine.

V and J are TRBV24-1 and TRBJ2-2; D ambiguous. Trimming removed 3 bases from V and 7 bases from J, with 11 bases in between. The CDR3 is 14 amino acids. Germline V gives CDR1 KGHDR, CDR2 SFDVKD. The CDR3: CATSDPPLIGELFF. The CDR3 DNA is TGTGCCACCAGTGATCCTCCACTTATCGGGGAGCTGTTTTTT.

Only one count was recorded for this clone. The CDR3 DNA follows: TGTGCCAGCCCCGGGACTAGCGGCACAGATACGCAGTATTTT. It codes for CASPGTSGTDTQYF. V is TRBV5-8 and J is TRBJ2-3, with 10 bases fitting TRBD2. Germline trimming cut 7 bases from V and 1 base from J; bases unmatched to any gene: 3. Germline V gene data show CDR1 as SGHTS and CDR2 as YDEGEE. The CDR3 runs 14 residues.

This chain uses TRBV24-1 with TRBJ2-5; weak D call: TRBD2 (7 bases). The CDR3 totals 14 residues. In germline, CDR1 is KGHDR, CDR2 SFDVKD. V was trimmed by 9 bases and J by 1 base, leaving 14 bases between them. The CDR3: CATAGAGAQETQYF. CDR3 nucleotide sequence: TGTGCCACCGCGGGGGCGGGGGCCCAAGAGACCCAGTACTTC.

The chain uses TRBV21-1 and TRBJ1-2; the table's D call, TRBD1, was not checked against the DNA. TRBV21-1 is a known pseudogene. This CDR3 is 14 amino acids long. CDR3 in amino acids: CASSTSRQGHGYTF. In DNA form, the CDR3 reads TGTGCCAGCAGCACCTCAAGACAGGGCCATGGCTACACCTTC.

A few counts support this clone. This chain links TRBV10-2 with TRBJ1-4; a weak D match, TRBD1 (5 bases). In germline, CDR1 is WSHSY, CDR2 SAAADI. Trimming took off 7 bases at V and 10 bases at J, with 16 bases between the two ends. This CDR3 contains 13 residues. The CDR3 sequence: CASNGQGNGKLFF. For the CDR3, the DNA is TGCGCCAGCAACGGACAAGGGAACGGAAAACTGTTTTTT.

The V gene is TRBV5-4, the J gene TRBJ2-5; TRBD1 matches at 9 bases. The V gene end was trimmed by 4 bases and the J gene end by 2 bases; junction bases not matched to a gene: 6. There are 15 residues in the CDR3. CDR1 is SGHNT and CDR2 is YYREEE in the germline V gene (reference sequence). Here the CDR3 DNA reads TGTGCCAGCAGCGATGGACAGGGGCGGCAAGAGACCCAGTACTTC. Amino acid sequence: CASSDGQGRQETQYF.

For the CDR3, the DNA is TGTGCCAGCAGCTTAGGTGGCGGGGGGTACAATGAGCAGTTCTTC. Protein product: CASSLGGGGYNEQFF. The J gene is TRBJ2-1, the V gene TRBV7-8; 8 nucleotides line up with TRBD2. Germline V CDR1 and CDR2: SGHVS, FQNEAQ. CDR3 length: 15 amino acids. Trimming took 1 base from V and 4 from J; bases not matched to a gene: 3.

The chain is built from TRBV5-6 and TRBJ2-5; 7 bases match TRBD1. V trimming: 2 bases; J trimming: 2 bases; junction bases outside the gene matches: 3. CDR3 length: 14 residues. From germline, CDR1 is SGHDT and CDR2 YYEEEE. The CDR3 reads CASSLPGQQETQYF. As DNA, the CDR3 is TGTGCCAGCAGCTTACCGGGACAGCAAGAGACCCAGTACTTC.

The J gene is TRBJ2-1, the V gene TRBV5-1; 11 nucleotides agree with TRBD1. Germline values: CDR1 SGHRS, CDR2 YFSETQ. Germline trimming cut 0 bases from V and 8 bases from J; bases unmatched to any gene: 10. The CDR3 extends over 17 amino acids. CDR3 sequence (DNA): TGCGCCAGCAGCTTGGAGCCACCGGGACAGGGGGTGTATGAGCAGTTCTTC. Protein product: CASSLEPPGQGVYEQFF. Filled out from reference TRBV5-1 and TRBJ2-1, the complete variable domain reads KAGVTQTPRYLIKTRGQQVTLSCSPISGHRSVSWYQQTPGQGLQFLFEYFSETQRNKGNFPGRFSGRQFSNSRSEMNVSTLELGDSALYLCASSLEPPGQGVYEQFFGPGTRLTVL.

J is TRBJ2-7 and V is TRBV6-5, with 7 bases aligning to TRBD1. Germline V CDR1 and CDR2: MNHEY, SVGAGI. This CDR3 comprises 14 residues. With V trimmed by 8 bases and J by 0 bases, 7 bases remained unmatched. The CDR3 nucleotides are TGTGCCAGCGGACCCGGGACAGTCTCCTACGAGCAGTACGTC. Its protein is CASGPGTVSYEQYV.

The rearrangement links TRBV6-5 to TRBJ2-3; 7 nucleotides align to TRBD1. V lost 2 bases to trimming and J lost 6 bases; unmatched junction nucleotides: 2. This CDR3 has 13 amino acids. Germline assignment: CDR1 MNHEY and CDR2 SVGAGI. In DNA, the CDR3 is TGTGCCAGCAGTTACAGGGGGCGGGATACGCAGTATTTT. This translates into CASSYRGRDTQYF.

The chain links TRBV7-2 to TRBJ1-2, with D unclear. CDR3 size: 15 residues. Germline-derived CDR1 and CDR2 are SGHTA and FQGNSA. Trimming stripped 1 base from V and 4 bases from J, with 13 bases between. In nucleotides, the CDR3 is TGTGCCAGCAGCTTAGGGCCGCCGGGGAGCTATGGCTACACCTTC. Its protein is CASSLGPPGSYGYTF.

This clone was observed once. The genes are TRBV6-5 and TRBJ1-3, with TRBD1 matching 7 bases. This CDR3 comprises 14 residues. The germline V gene encodes CDR1 MNHEY and CDR2 SVGAGI. The J segment lost 2 bases and the V segment lost 6 bases, leaving 4 bases of the junction unmatched. The chain's CDR3 is CASRQGSAGNTIYF. The CDR3, as DNA: TGTGCCAGCAGACAGGGGTCTGCTGGAAACACCATATATTTT.

This clone was picked up a small number of times. The chain recombines TRBV7-2 with TRBJ2-2, with 7 bases lining up with TRBD1. Germline values: CDR1 SGHTA, CDR2 FQGNSA. The CDR3 length is 16 residues. The V and J ends lost 1 base and 4 bases, in that order; junction bases with no gene match: 6. The CDR3 nucleotides are TGTGCCAGCAGCTTAGGCCTGGGACAGCTCACCGGGGAGCTGTTTTTT. This gives the protein CASSLGLGQLTGELFF.

The chain joins TRBV7-2 to TRBJ2-1; 8 nucleotides line up with TRBD1. Germline assignment: CDR1 SGHTA and CDR2 FQGNSA. With 2 bases clipped from V and 5 bases from J, the junction kept 2 bases outside the gene matches. The CDR3 is made up of 14 amino acids. The CDR3 coding sequence is TGTGCCAGCAGCTTACGACAGGGGAACAATGAGCAGTTCTTC. Encoded protein: CASSLRQGNNEQFF. Full variable domain (missing parts from reference TRBV7-2 and TRBJ2-1): GAGVSQSPSNKVTEKGKDVELRCDPISGHTALYWYRQSLGQGLEFLIYFQGNSAPDKSGLPSDRFSAERTGGSVSTLTIQRTQQEDSAVYLCASSLRQGNNEQFFGPGTRLTVL.

On this clone itself: At one end the junction does not follow the germline gene, possibly because of a read error. The chain recombines TRBV12-3 or TRBV12-4 with TRBJ1-6; TRBD1 is a possible D gene (6 bases). The CDR3 runs 13 residues. CDR3 loop: CASNLGGNSPLHF. In DNA, the CDR3 is TGTGCCAGCAATTTAGGGGGGAATTCACCCCTCCACTTT.

The chain has TRBV19 and TRBJ2-5; D may be TRBD1 (6 bases). This CDR3 comprises 13 residues. Looked up from germline, CDR1 is LNHDA and CDR2 is SQIVND (reference sequence). The germline V and J ends were trimmed by 7 bases and 2 bases, with 11 bases remaining between them. This CDR3 is CASTPQGQETQYF. For the CDR3, the DNA is TGTGCCAGTACCCCGCAGGGGCAAGAGACCCAGTACTTC. The full variable domain, in which reference TRBV19 and TRBJ2-5 provide the parts outside the CDR3, is DGGITQSPKYLFRKEGQNVTLSCEQNLNHDAMYWYRQDPGQGLRLIYYSQIVNDFQKGDIAEGYSVSREKKESFPLTVTSAQKNPTAFYLCASTPQGQETQYFGPGTRLLVL.

The chain carries TRBV28 and TRBJ2-7; TRBD1 agrees at 9 bases. The V gene end was trimmed by 4 bases and the J gene end by 1 base; junction bases not matched to a gene: 5. The CDR3 loop spans 15 amino acids. Germline CDR1 and CDR2: MDHEN and SYDVKM. CDR3 DNA sequence: TGTGCCAGCAGTTCCCCGACAGGGGGATCCTACGAGCAGTACGTC. Encoded protein: CASSSPTGGSYEQYV.

The chain uses TRBV7-3 and TRBJ2-2; D is uncertain. CDR3 length equals 16 residues. Germline CDR1 SGHTA, CDR2 FQGTGA. Trimming removed 1 base at V and 0 bases at J, with 9 bases between. The CDR3 region is CASSLMGGANTGELFF. The CDR3 DNA sequence: TGTGCCAGCAGCTTAATGGGCGGTGCGAACACCGGGGAGCTGTTTTTT.